This TCR beta chain was sequenced in a study of identical twins. Germline loops: CDR1 SEHNR, CDR2 FQNEAQ (reference sequence). The V segment lost 0 bases and the J segment 2 bases; nucleotides outside the gene matches: 6. CDR3 size: 17 residues. Each cDNA held unique molecular identifiers, and template switching gave it a universal primer site. TCRdb reanalysed the 5' RACE reads using MiXCR and keeps one entry per CDR3 protein. The sample has around 370,000 distinct CDR3 sequences; roughly 9% are singletons. The J gene is TRBJ2-1, the V gene TRBV7-9; TRBD2 matches at 8 bases. The sequence came from a woman aged 45-60 years in good health. What was sequenced was naive T cells sorted from blood. CDR3 protein: CASSLAQGGRPYNEQFF. The DNA for the CDR3 is TGTGCCAGCAGCTTAGCGCAGGGCGGGAGGCCCTACAATGAGCAGTTCTTC.